This T cell receptor (beta chain) was captured by sequencing in a study of blood T cell repertoires in COVID-19 (dated by TCRdb to between 2020 and 2021). About the study as a whole: Collaborator samples came from the United States, Italy and Spain and covered acute and convalescent phases of COVID-19. The prospective study material was composed of cDNA or gDNA derived from T cells, B-cell-depleted T cells, or PBMCs. The dataset comprised deeply sampled blood TCRbeta repertoires from subjects exposed to, actively infected with, or recovered from COVID-19. The repertoires were released in a freely available public database meant as a resource for research on the immune response to SARS-CoV-2. Samples came from the ongoing ImmuneRACE study (first 160 participants) plus 1,254 subjects from 6 global collaborators. A de-identified subject ID, COVID-19 status, age in years and sex were almost always included in the sample metadata. HLA class I and class II types, where available, came from metadata supplied by the sample provider rather than from assay-based typing. Study-wide findings and limitations: How much clinical and demographic metadata was included differed by source and by participant, and the metadata was provided uncurated.

TCRbeta CDR3 regions were amplified from genomic DNA using the immunoSEQ Assay, a bias-controlled multiplex PCR. Turning to the authors' computational methods: Nucleated cell counts per sample were estimated from amplification of reference gene primers within the assay. Sequence reads were collapsed and filtered to measure the absolute abundance of every unique TCRbeta CDR3 rearrangement. For each sample, productive Simpson clonality was calculated by taking the square root of Simpson's diversity index across productive rearrangements. The source is immuneACCESS, and TCRdb retained only in-frame sequences with V and J called. Part of the clones is not carried over; for the studies checked, unresolved V genes explain less than half of this, and the remainder is unexplained. The V and J calls and clone size are taken from that table; D and trimming were inferred from the DNA. The sample table shows about 350,000 clones, and around 90% are seen once. Jointly, the top ten make up around 4% of the sample.

Concerning this clone: Its target antigen remains unknown. Per-nucleotide qualities are absent, and no much larger clonotype sits a single base away. The same CDR3 also results from other DNA sequences found in this sample.

The CDR3 numbers 17 residues from cysteine through phenylalanine. Only the CDR3 portion is preserved as DNA: 51 bases, with reading frame beginning at the first base. Trimming leaves V shorter by 5 bases and J shorter by 0 bases, with the junction holding 7 bases beyond the gene matches. From the germline V gene (reference sequence), CDR1 is MNHNY and CDR2 is SVGAGI. One collaborating source in Seattle enrolled patients during active infection and followed them longitudinally through the course of disease. Each collaborating institution followed its own protocols to collect whole blood in K2EDTA tubes. For TCRbeta analysis, collaborator samples were shipped as frozen whole blood, as isolated PBMCs, or as DNA extracted from either sample type.

Sequences were obtained from peripheral blood. Recombination linked TRBV6-6 to TRBJ2-5, and 12 bases in between align with TRBD2. The TCR comes from a woman aged 60-75 years with COVID-19, enrolled during active disease. The CDR3 corresponds to CASSPRRLAGDQETQYF. The DNA is TGTGCCAGCAGTCCACGGAGACTAGCGGGGGACCAAGAGACCCAGTACTTC.